This T cell receptor beta chain is from a study of blood T cell repertoires in COVID-19. Study at large: PBMCs, B-cell-depleted T cells, or T cells were the source of the cDNA or gDNA that made up the material.

How the authors handled the data: Amplification of reference gene primers was used by the study to estimate nucleated cell counts. Assay used: immunoSEQ multiplex PCR; TCRdb lists only in-frame clones, some missing. V, J and clone size are those of that table, while D and trimming were read from the DNA. Of 150,000 to 200,000 clones detected, approximately 85% appear once; the ten largest clones hold 10% to 11%. Trimming at V came to 1 base and at J to 5 bases, leaving 23 bases not matched to a gene. Germline-derived CDR1 and CDR2 are LNHDA and SQIVND (reference sequence). CDR3 length: 20 amino acids.

Material for sequencing was peripheral blood. This TCR derives from a human donor with active or convalescent COVID-19. The donor label of this sample is uncertain. This chain joins TRBV19 and TRBJ2-7, with 7 nucleotides matching TRBD1. CDR3 region: CASSIVPLLSEGTAVHEQYF. The CDR3 DNA reads TGTGCCAGTAGTATAGTTCCCCTTTTGTCCGAGGGGACAGCAGTCCACGAGCAGTACTTC.